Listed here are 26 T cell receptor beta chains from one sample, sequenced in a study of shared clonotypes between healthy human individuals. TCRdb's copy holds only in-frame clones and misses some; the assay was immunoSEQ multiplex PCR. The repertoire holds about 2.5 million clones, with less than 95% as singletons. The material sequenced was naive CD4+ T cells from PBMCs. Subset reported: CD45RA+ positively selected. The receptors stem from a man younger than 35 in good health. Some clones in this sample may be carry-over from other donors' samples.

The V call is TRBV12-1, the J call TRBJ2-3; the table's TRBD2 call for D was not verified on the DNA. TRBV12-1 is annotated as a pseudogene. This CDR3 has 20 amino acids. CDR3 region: CASSFAGELEGGDLTDTQYF. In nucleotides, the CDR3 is TGTGCCAGCAGCTTTGCCGGGGAGTTGGAGGGAGGAGACCTCACAGATACGCAGTATTTT.

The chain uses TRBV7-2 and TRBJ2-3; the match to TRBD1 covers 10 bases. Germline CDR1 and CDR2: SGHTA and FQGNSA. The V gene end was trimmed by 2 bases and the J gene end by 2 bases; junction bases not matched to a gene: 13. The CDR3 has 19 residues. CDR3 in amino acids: CASSLMSGKGTGATDTQYF. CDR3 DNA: TGTGCCAGCAGCTTAATGTCTGGGAAAGGGACAGGGGCCACAGATACGCAGTATTTT.

CDR3 protein: CASSVGLAGVRTDTQYF. For the CDR3, the DNA is TGTGCCAGCAGCGTAGGACTAGCGGGAGTTAGAACAGATACGCAGTATTTT. The V gene is TRBV9, the J gene TRBJ2-3; 12 bases fit TRBD2. This CDR3 is built from 17 residues. Germline CDR1 SGDLS, CDR2 YYNGEE. J gave up 3 bases and V 0 bases, and 5 bases lay outside the gene matches.

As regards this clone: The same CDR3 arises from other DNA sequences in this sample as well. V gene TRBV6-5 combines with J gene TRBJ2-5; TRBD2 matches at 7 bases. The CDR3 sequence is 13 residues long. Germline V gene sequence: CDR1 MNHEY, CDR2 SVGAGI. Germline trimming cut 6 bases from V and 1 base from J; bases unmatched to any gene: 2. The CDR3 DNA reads TGTGCCAGCAGGCCTAGCGGCCAAGAGACCCAGTACTTC. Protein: CASRPSGQETQYF.

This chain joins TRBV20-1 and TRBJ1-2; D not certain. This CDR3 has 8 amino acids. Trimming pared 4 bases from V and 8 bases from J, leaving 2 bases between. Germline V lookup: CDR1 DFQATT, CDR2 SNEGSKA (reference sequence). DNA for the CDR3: TGCAGTGCTATAGGCTACACCTTC. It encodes CSAIGYTF.

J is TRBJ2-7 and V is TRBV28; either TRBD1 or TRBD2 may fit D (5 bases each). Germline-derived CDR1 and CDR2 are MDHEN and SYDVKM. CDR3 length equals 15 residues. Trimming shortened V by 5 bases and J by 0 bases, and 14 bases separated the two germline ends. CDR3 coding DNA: TGTGCCAGCAGTCGGGGACGGATCAACTCCTACGAGCAGTACTTC. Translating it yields CASSRGRINSYEQYF.

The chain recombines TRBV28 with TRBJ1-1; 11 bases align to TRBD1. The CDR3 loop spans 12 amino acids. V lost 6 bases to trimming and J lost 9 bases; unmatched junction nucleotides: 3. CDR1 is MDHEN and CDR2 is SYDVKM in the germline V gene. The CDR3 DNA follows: TGTGCCAGCAGAAGGGACAGGGGGAAAGCTTTCTTT. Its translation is CASRRDRGKAFF.

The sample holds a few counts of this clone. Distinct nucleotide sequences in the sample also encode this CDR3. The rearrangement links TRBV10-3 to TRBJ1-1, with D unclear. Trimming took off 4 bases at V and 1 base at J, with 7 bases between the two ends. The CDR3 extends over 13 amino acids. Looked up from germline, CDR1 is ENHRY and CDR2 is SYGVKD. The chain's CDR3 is CAISVTANTEAFF. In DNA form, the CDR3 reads TGTGCCATCAGTGTAACGGCGAACACTGAAGCTTTCTTT.

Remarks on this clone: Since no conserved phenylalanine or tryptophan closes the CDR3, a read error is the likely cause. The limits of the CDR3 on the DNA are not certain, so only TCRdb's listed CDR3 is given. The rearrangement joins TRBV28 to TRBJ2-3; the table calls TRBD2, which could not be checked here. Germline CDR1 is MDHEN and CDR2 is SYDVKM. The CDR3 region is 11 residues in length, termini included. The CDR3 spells CASSLEAILVY.

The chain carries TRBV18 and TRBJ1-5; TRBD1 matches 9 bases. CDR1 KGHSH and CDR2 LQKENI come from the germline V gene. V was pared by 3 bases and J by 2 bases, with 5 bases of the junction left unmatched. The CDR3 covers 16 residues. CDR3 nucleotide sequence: TGTGCCAGCTCACCGGGACAGGGCACAGGCAATCAGCCCCAGCATTTT. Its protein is CASSPGQGTGNQPQHF.

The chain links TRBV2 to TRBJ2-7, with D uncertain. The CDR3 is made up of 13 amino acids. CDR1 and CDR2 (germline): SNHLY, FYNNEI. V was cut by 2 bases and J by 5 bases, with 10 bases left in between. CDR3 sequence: CASSENGVDEQYF. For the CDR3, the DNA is TGTGCCAGCAGTGAAAACGGTGTAGACGAGCAGTACTTC.

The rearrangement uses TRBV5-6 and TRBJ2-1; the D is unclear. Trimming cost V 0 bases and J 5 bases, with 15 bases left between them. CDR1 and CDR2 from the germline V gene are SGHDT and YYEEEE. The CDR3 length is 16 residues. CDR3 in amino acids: CASSLGGRFWDNEQFF. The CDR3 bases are TGTGCCAGCAGCTTGGGGGGAAGGTTTTGGGACAATGAGCAGTTCTTC.

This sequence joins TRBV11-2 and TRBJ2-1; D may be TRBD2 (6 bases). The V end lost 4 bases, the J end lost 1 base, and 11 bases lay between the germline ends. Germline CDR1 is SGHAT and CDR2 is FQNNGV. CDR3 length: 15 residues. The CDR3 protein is CASSSLRGSYNEQFF. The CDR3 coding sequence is TGTGCCAGCAGCTCCCTCCGGGGGTCCTACAATGAGCAGTTCTTC. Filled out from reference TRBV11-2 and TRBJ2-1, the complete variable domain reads EAGVAQSPRYKIIEKRQSVAFWCNPISGHATLYWYQQILGQGPKLLIQFQNNGVVDDSQLPKDRFSAERLKGVDSTLKIQPAKLEDSAVYLCASSSLRGSYNEQFFGPGTRLTVL.

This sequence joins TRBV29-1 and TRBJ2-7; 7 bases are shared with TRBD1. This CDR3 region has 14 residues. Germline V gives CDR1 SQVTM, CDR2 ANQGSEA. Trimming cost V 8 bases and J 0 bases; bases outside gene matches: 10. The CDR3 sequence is CSLTLGGFSYEQYF. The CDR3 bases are TGCAGCCTCACCCTAGGGGGCTTCTCCTACGAGCAGTACTTC.

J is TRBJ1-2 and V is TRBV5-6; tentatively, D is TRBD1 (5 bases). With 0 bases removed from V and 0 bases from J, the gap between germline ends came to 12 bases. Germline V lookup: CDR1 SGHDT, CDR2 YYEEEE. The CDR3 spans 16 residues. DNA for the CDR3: TGTGCCAGCAGCTTGGGATGGGGACCAGCTAACTATGGCTACACCTTC. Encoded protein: CASSLGWGPANYGYTF.

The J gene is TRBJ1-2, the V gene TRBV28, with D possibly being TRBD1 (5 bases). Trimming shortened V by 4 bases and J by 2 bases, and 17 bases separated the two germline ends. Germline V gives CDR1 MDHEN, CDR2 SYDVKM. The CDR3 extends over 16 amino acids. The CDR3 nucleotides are TGTGCCAGCAGTTCATCATCTCGGGGGAAGAACTATGGCTACACCTTC. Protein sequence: CASSSSSRGKNYGYTF.

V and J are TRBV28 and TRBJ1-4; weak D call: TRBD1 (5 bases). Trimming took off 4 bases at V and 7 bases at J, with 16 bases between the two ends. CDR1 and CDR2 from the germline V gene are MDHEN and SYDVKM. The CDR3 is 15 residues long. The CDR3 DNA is TGTGCCAGCAGTTCCCCCCAGGGAGGGACTGAAAAACTGTTTTTT. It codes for CASSSPQGGTEKLFF.

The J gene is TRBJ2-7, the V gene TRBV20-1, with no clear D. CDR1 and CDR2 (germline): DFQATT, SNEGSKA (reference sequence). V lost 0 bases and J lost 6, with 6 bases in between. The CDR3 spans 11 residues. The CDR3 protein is CSARDNFEQYF. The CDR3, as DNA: TGCAGTGCTAGAGACAACTTCGAGCAGTACTTC.

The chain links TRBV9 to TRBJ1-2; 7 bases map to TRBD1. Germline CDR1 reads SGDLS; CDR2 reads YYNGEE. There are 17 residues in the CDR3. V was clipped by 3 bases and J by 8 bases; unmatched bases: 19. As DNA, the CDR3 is TGTGCCAGCAGCGCCCAGGTGGTAGAGGGGGCAAAAGAAGGCTACACCTTC. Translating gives CASSAQVVEGAKEGYTF.

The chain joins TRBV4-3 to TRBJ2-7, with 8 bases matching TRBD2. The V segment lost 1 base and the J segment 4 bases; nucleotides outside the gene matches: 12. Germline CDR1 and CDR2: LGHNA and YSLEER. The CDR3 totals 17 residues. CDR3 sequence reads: CASSQATSGGGGYEQYF. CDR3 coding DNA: TGCGCCAGCAGCCAAGCAACTAGCGGAGGGGGTGGGTACGAGCAGTACTTC.

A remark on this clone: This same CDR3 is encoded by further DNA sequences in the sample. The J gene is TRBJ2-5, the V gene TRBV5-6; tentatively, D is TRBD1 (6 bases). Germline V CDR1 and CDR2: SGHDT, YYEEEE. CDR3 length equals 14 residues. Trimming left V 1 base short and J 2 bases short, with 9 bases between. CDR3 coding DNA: TGTGCCAGCAGCTTGACAGGGCGACAAGAGACCCAGTACTTC. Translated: CASSLTGRQETQYF. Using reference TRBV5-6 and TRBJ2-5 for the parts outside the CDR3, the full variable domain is DAGVTQSPTHLIKTRGQQVTLRCSPKSGHDTVSWYQQALGQGPQFIFQYYEEEERQRGNFPDRFSGHQFPNYSSELNVNALLLGDSALYLCASSLTGRQETQYFGPGTRLLVL.

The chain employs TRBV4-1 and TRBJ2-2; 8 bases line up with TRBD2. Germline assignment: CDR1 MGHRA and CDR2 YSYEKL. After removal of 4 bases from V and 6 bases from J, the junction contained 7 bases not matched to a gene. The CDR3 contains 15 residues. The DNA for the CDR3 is TGCGCCAGCAGCCGTGGGGGACTAGGGCCCGGGGAGCTGTTTTTT. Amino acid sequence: CASSRGGLGPGELFF.

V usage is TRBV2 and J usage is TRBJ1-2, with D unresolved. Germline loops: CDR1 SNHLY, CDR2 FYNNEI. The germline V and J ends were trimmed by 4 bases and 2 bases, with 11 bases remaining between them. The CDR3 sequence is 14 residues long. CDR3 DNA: TGTGCCAGCAGTGCTGTGGGATTAAACTATGGCTACACCTTC. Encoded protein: CASSAVGLNYGYTF.

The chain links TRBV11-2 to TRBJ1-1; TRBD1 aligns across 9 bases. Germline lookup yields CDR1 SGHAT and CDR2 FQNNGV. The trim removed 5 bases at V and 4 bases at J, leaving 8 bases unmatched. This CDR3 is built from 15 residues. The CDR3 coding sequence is TGTGCCAGCAGCGCGGGACAGGGTTGGGGCACTGAAGCTTTCTTT. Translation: CASSAGQGWGTEAFF.

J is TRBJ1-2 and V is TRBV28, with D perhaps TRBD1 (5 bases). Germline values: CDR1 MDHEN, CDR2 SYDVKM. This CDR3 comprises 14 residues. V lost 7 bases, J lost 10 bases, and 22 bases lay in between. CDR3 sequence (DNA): TGTGCCAGCACTCTCCCGGGGGGAGCGATCGTCTACACCTTC. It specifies CASTLPGGAIVYTF.

CDR3 protein: CASRGGGRRVTGELFF. CDR3 nucleotide sequence: TGTGCCAGCAGGGGAGGGGGCCGACGAGTCACCGGGGAGCTGTTTTTT. V is TRBV28 and J is TRBJ2-2; either TRBD1 or TRBD2 may supply D (7 bases each). Germline CDR1 reads MDHEN; CDR2 reads SYDVKM. Trimming removed 6 bases at V and 4 bases at J, with 18 bases between. The CDR3 contains 16 residues.